The T cell receptor beta chain under discussion was sequenced for a study of blood T cell repertoires in COVID-19. Study in general: Both acute and convalescent COVID-19 samples were obtained from the United States, Italy and Spain. In each case, the material was cDNA or gDNA derived from T cells, B-cell-depleted T cells, or PBMCs.

Source study methods: Reference gene primers were amplified, and this amplification served to estimate nucleated cell counts. Libraries were prepared by immunoSEQ multiplex PCR; TCRdb keeps only in-frame clonotypes and omits some of them. The V and J calls and clone size come from that table; D and trimming were worked out from the DNA. The sample lists over 140,000 clones, over 65% occurring once. CDR1 and CDR2 from the germline V gene are SGHVS and FNYEAQ. Trimming took 5 bases from V and 1 from J; bases not matched to a gene: 7. This CDR3 region has 16 residues. The V gene is TRBV7-6, the J gene TRBJ2-7; 11 bases line up with TRBD2. The source material was peripheral blood. The TCR sequence derives from a woman aged 80 or over with active or convalescent COVID-19. In nucleotides, the CDR3 is TGTGCCAGCAGCCCGACAGGGACTAGCGGTTCCTACGAGCAGTACTTC. Translated: CASSPTGTSGSYEQYF.